Presented here are 23 T cell receptor beta chains from one specimen sequenced in a study of T cells after yellow fever vaccination. TCRdb called the 5' RACE reads again in MiXCR, with one record for every CDR3 protein. The sample carries some 670,000 distinct CDR3 sequences, 9% to 15% recorded once. The source material was PBMCs, sampled on the day of the yellow fever booster vaccination. The source of these receptors is a man aged 25-40 years who received the YFV17D yellow fever vaccine.

V is TRBV19 and J is TRBJ1-6; unclear D gene. This CDR3 comprises 14 residues. The germline V gene has CDR1 LNHDA and CDR2 SQIVND (reference sequence). Trimming pared 2 bases from V and 3 bases from J, leaving 5 bases between. Here the CDR3 DNA reads TGTGCCAGTAGTATAATGGACTATAATTCACCCCTCCACTTT. The encoded protein is CASSIMDYNSPLHF.

The chain carries TRBV12-3 or TRBV12-4 and TRBJ2-2; TRBD1 matches at 8 bases. The V and J ends lost 8 bases and 6 bases, in that order; junction bases with no gene match: 8. CDR3 size: 14 residues. The CDR3 DNA follows: TGTGCCAGCGGACAGGGTGGCATTTCCGGGGAGCTGTTTTTT. Amino acids: CASGQGGISGELFF.

This clonotype was counted a few times. The chain joins TRBV20-1 to TRBJ2-1; tentative D call: TRBD1 (6 bases). The CDR3 extends over 14 amino acids. Germline lookup yields CDR1 DFQATT and CDR2 SNEGSKA (reference sequence). Deletions cut 3 bases from V and 9 bases from J, with 18 bases between. The CDR3 DNA reads as TGCAGTGCTAGGTTGGGGGCTAGAACACGTGAGCAGTTCTTC. Translated: CSARLGARTREQFF.

The CDR3: CASSAGTRIGEQYF. The DNA for the CDR3 is TGTGCCAGCAGCGCCGGGACCAGGATAGGCGAGCAGTACTTC. The chain joins TRBV7-2 to TRBJ2-7; D tentatively reads TRBD1 or TRBD2 (5 bases each). Between the trimmed V and J ends, which lost 5 bases and 6 bases, there was a span of 17 bases. Germline V gives CDR1 SGHTA, CDR2 FQGNSA. This CDR3 region has 14 residues.

V usage is TRBV7-2 and J usage is TRBJ2-7; 8 bases are shared with TRBD2. J lost 7 bases, V lost 2 bases, and 7 bases had no gene match. Germline CDR1 is SGHTA and CDR2 is FQGNSA. This CDR3 spans 14 amino acids. For the CDR3, the DNA is TGTGCCAGCAGCTTAAGGGCGGGAGGTCGTGAGCAGTACTTC. Encoded protein: CASSLRAGGREQYF.

This clonotype was seen only a few times. The rearrangement joins TRBV28 to TRBJ2-1, with 9 bases fitting TRBD2. Trimming cost V 5 bases and J 10 bases; bases outside gene matches: 9. The CDR3 has 14 amino acids. The germline gives CDR1 MDHEN, CDR2 SYDVKM. The CDR3: CASSPPPGLAEQFF. DNA of the CDR3: TGTGCCAGCAGTCCGCCACCCGGACTAGCGGAGCAGTTCTTC.

This clonotype was recorded a few times. CDR3 in amino acids: CASSLGQGALYNEQFF. The CDR3 DNA reads TGTGCCAGCAGCTTAGGCCAAGGGGCTCTATACAATGAGCAGTTCTTC. The chain employs TRBV11-2 and TRBJ2-1; possibly TRBD1 for D (5 bases). The CDR3 covers 16 residues. Trimming left V 1 base short and J 4 bases short, with 14 bases between. Germline V CDR1 and CDR2: SGHAT, FQNNGV.

In this sample, this clonotype turned up a few times. This rearrangement joins TRBV5-1 to TRBJ2-1, with no clear D. CDR3 length: 15 residues. Trimming left V 0 bases short and J 2 bases short, with 9 bases between. Germline V gene sequence: CDR1 SGHRS, CDR2 YFSETQ. The CDR3, as DNA: TGCGCCAGCAGCTTGGCCGAAGGTCCCTACAATGAGCAGTTCTTC. Protein sequence: CASSLAEGPYNEQFF.

The DNA for the CDR3 is TGTGCCAGCAACCCCGAAGAGACCCAGTACTTC. This gives the protein CASNPEETQYF. J is TRBJ2-5 and V is TRBV6-2 or TRBV6-3; D unresolved. This CDR3 spans 11 amino acids. Germline loops: CDR1 MNHEY, CDR2 SVGEGT. Trimming pared 7 bases from V and 3 bases from J, leaving 6 bases between.

This clonotype showed up just a few times. The genes are TRBV29-1 and TRBJ1-1; D gene unclear. Germline CDR1 is SQVTM and CDR2 is ANQGSEA. CDR3 length: 13 residues. Trimming shortened V by 5 bases and J by 1 base, and 11 bases separated the two germline ends. CDR3 residues: CSVTGRPNTEAFF. The CDR3 DNA follows: TGCAGCGTTACCGGGCGGCCGAACACTGAAGCTTTCTTT.

This rearrangement joins TRBV25-1 to TRBJ2-1; D is unresolved. CDR1 MGHDK and CDR2 SYGVNS come from the germline V gene. The CDR3 has 17 amino acids. Trimming took off 3 bases at V and 2 bases at J, with 17 bases between the two ends. CDR3 DNA sequence: TGTGCCAGCAGTGATAGGCGGAGAGGTAAGACCTACAATGAGCAGTTCTTC. This encodes CASSDRRRGKTYNEQFF.

V is TRBV28 and J is TRBJ2-7; D gene ambiguous. The CDR3 covers 14 residues. Germline assignment: CDR1 MDHEN and CDR2 SYDVKM. Between the trimmed V and J ends, which lost 6 bases and 4 bases, there was a span of 16 bases. CDR3 DNA: TGTGCCAGCAGACAAACCAGGCCCCCTTACGAGCAGTACTTC. It is translated as CASRQTRPPYEQYF.

V usage is TRBV20-1 and J usage is TRBJ1-3; D remains unclear. CDR1 is DFQATT and CDR2 is SNEGSKA in the germline V gene (reference sequence). Trimming shortened V by 6 bases and J by 0 bases, and 12 bases separated the two germline ends. CDR3 length: 14 amino acids. CDR3 sequence (DNA): TGCAGTGCCTTGACACCGAGCTCTGGAAACACCATATATTTT. This encodes CSALTPSSGNTIYF.

This clonotype was seen many times. The chain is built from TRBV29-1 and TRBJ1-1; D is ambiguous. The CDR3 length is 10 residues. CDR1 SQVTM and CDR2 ANQGSEA come from the germline V gene. The CDR3 loop is CSARNTEAFF. DNA for the CDR3: TGCAGTGCTCGGAACACTGAAGCTTTCTTT.

This clonotype occurred a few times. This chain links TRBV15 with TRBJ2-5, with D tentatively TRBD1 (5 bases). Germline CDR1 reads LNHNV; CDR2 reads YYDKDF (reference sequence). V was pared by 2 bases and J by 4 bases, with 11 bases between. The CDR3 runs 14 residues. The CDR3 DNA reads as TGTGCCACCAGCAGAACAGGTGTGGGAGAGACCCAGTACTTC. Translation gives CATSRTGVGETQYF. Full variable domain (rest looked up from reference TRBV15 and TRBJ2-5): DAMVIQNPRYQVTQFGKPVTLSCSQTLNHNVMYWYQQKSSQAPKLLFHYYDKDFNNEADTPDNFQSRRPNTSFCFLDIRSPGLGDTAMYLCATSRTGVGETQYFGPGTRLLVL.

A few counts support this clonotype. The chain carries TRBV6-6 and TRBJ2-3; 8 bases fit TRBD2. This CDR3 region has 13 residues. Germline values: CDR1 MNHNY, CDR2 SVGAGI (reference sequence). V lost 11 bases to trimming and J lost 2 bases; unmatched junction nucleotides: 6. DNA for the CDR3: TGTGCCCACATGCGGGGGGTCACAGATACGCAGTATTTT. This sequence encodes CAHMRGVTDTQYF.

This clonotype was counted a few times. The gene calls are TRBV28 and TRBJ2-7; the match to TRBD1 covers 8 bases. CDR3 size: 15 residues. Germline trimming cut 6 bases from V and 4 bases from J; bases unmatched to any gene: 11. CDR1 is MDHEN and CDR2 is SYDVKM in the germline V gene. CDR3 in DNA: TGTGCCAGCAGCAACGGAGGACAGGGTTCTTACGAGCAGTACTTC. Its translation is CASSNGGQGSYEQYF.

This clonotype was found a few times. The chain combines TRBV5-1 with TRBJ2-3, with TRBD2 matching 8 bases. The J segment lost 0 bases and the V segment lost 4 bases, leaving 4 bases of the junction unmatched. The CDR3 contains 15 residues. Germline CDR1 is SGHRS and CDR2 is YFSETQ. Here the CDR3 DNA reads TGCGCCAGCAGCCGGGCTAGCGGGAGCACAGATACGCAGTATTTT. Translated, it gives CASSRASGSTDTQYF.

This clonotype occurred a few times. The chain combines TRBV9 with TRBJ2-1; 9 bases are a match to TRBD1. Germline V gene data show CDR1 as SGDLS and CDR2 as YYNGEE. Trimming removed 3 bases from V and 0 bases from J; junction bases left unmatched: 1. This CDR3 is built from 15 residues. CDR3 bases: TGTGCCAGCAGCGCGGGACAGGGCTCCTACAATGAGCAGTTCTTC. The encoded protein is CASSAGQGSYNEQFF.

This clonotype has only a few counts. This chain joins TRBV12-3 or TRBV12-4 and TRBJ1-3; D uncertain. The V and J ends lost 9 bases and 0 bases respectively, with 18 bases between them. This CDR3 has 16 amino acids. In DNA form, the CDR3 reads TGTGCCAGTGTAAACAGCGTTAAAATCTCTGGAAACACCATATATTTT. It specifies CASVNSVKISGNTIYF.

J is TRBJ2-3 and V is TRBV5-1, with 8 bases lining up with TRBD1. J was trimmed by 6 bases and V by 5 bases; bases with no gene match: 5. The CDR3 is made up of 13 amino acids. CDR1 is SGHRS and CDR2 is YFSETQ in the germline V gene. CDR3 coding DNA: TGCGCCAGCAGGAAACAGGGGGTTGATACGCAGTATTTT. Translated, it gives CASRKQGVDTQYF.

This chain joins TRBV30 and TRBJ2-3; D gene unclear. The germline V and J ends were trimmed by 2 bases and 4 bases, with 7 bases remaining between them. This CDR3 contains 12 residues. Germline V CDR1 and CDR2: GTSNPN, SVGIG (reference sequence). CDR3 DNA sequence: TGTGCCTGGAGTCGGCGATCAGATACGCAGTATTTT. The encoded protein is CAWSRRSDTQYF.

The V gene is TRBV5-6, the J gene TRBJ2-7; 11 bases map to TRBD2. Germline CDR1 is SGHDT and CDR2 is YYEEEE. V was pared by 5 bases and J by 6 bases, with 4 bases of the junction left unmatched. CDR3 length equals 13 residues. CDR3 residues: CASRPSGRREQYF. CDR3 nucleotides: TGTGCCAGCAGACCTAGCGGGAGGCGCGAGCAGTACTTC.